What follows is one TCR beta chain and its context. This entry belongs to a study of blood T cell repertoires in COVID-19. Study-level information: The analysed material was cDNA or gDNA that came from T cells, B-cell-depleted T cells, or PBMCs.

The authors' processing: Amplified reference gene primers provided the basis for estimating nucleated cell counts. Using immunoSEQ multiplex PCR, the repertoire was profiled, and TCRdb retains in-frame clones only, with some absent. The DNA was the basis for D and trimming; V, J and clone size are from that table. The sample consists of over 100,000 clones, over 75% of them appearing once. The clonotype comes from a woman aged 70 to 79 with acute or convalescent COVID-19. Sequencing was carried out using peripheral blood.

In DNA, the CDR3 is TGTGCCAGCAGCCGAGGGATTACCGGGGAGCTGTTTTTT. It encodes CASSRGITGELFF. The chain is built from TRBV7-3 and TRBJ2-2; perhaps TRBD2 as D (5 bases). Germline V gene data show CDR1 as SGHTA and CDR2 as FQGTGA. V dropped 5 bases and J dropped 5 bases, with 9 bases sitting between them. CDR3 length equals 13 residues. Full variable domain (outside the CDR3, taken from reference TRBV7-3 and TRBJ2-2): GAGVSQTPSNKVTEKGKYVELRCDPISGHTALYWYRQSLGQGPEFLIYFQGTGAADDSGLPNDRFFAVRPEGSVSTLKIQRTERGDSAVYLCASSRGITGELFFGEGSRLTVL.